What follows are 28 T cell receptor beta chains derived from one specimen sequenced in a study of T cells in Graves' hyperthyroidism and ophthalmopathy. Researchers took RNA transcripts and amplified the TCR beta CDR3 regions from them. In the first-round RT-PCR of the TCR CDR3, the HTBI primer set was used. MiXCR was run by TCRdb on the multiplex PCR reads, yielding one entry per CDR3 protein. The sample contains 350,000 to 400,000 distinct CDR3 sequences, around 18% of which appear only once. Sequencing input: blood. These receptors were collected from a man in his late teens or twenties with Graves' ophthalmopathy.

This clonotype was picked up many times. V gene TRBV7-8 combines with J gene TRBJ2-4, with 13 bases aligning to TRBD2. The CDR3 runs to 18 residues. Trimming at V came to 3 bases and at J to 0 bases, leaving 5 bases not matched to a gene. Germline V lookup: CDR1 SGHVS, CDR2 FQNEAQ. The CDR3 here is CASSLGLAGPIAKNIQYF. For the CDR3, the DNA is TGTGCCAGCAGCTTGGGACTAGCGGGGCCTATAGCCAAAAACATTCAGTACTTC.

This clonotype was detected only a few times. V and J are TRBV7-9 and TRBJ1-6; 9 bases line up with TRBD1. The CDR3 is made up of 15 amino acids. The V and J ends lost 3 bases and 7 bases, in that order; junction bases with no gene match: 4. Germline V CDR1 and CDR2: SEHNR, FQNEAQ (reference sequence). The CDR3 DNA sequence: TGTGCCAGCAGCTTTGGGGACAGGGAGAATTCACCCCTCCACTTT. Amino acid sequence: CASSFGDRENSPLHF.

The chain uses TRBV10-3 and TRBJ2-5; 9 bases fit TRBD1. V was pared by 3 bases and J by 2 bases, with 4 bases of the junction left unmatched. The CDR3 spans 15 residues. CDR1 and CDR2 from the germline V gene are ENHRY and SYGVKD. CDR3 bases: TGTGCCATCAGTGAATCGGGACAGGGTCAAGAGACCCAGTACTTC. Its translation: CAISESGQGQETQYF.

Remarks on this clonotype: A much larger clone differs from this one at a single base, so this may be a read error. The rearrangement uses TRBV2 and TRBJ1-2; D call uncertain. This CDR3 is built from 14 residues. Germline V lookup: CDR1 SNHLY, CDR2 FYNNEI. CDR3 loop: CASSKALPGDGYTF. The CDR3, as DNA: TGTGCCAGCAGTAAAGCGCTTCCGGGCGATGGCTACACCTTC.

In this sample, this clonotype turned up many times. The chain uses TRBV27 and TRBJ2-4; D possibly corresponds to TRBD2 (5 bases). V was shortened by 2 bases and J by 2 bases, with 10 bases between the two germline ends. The CDR3 contains 15 residues. Germline V gives CDR1 MNHEY, CDR2 SMNVEV (reference sequence). This chain's CDR3 is CASSLSGFSKNIQYF. CDR3 DNA sequence: TGTGCCAGCAGTTTAAGCGGTTTTTCCAAAAACATTCAGTACTTC.

A few counts support this clonotype. This chain joins TRBV5-6 and TRBJ1-5; D unclear. The V and J ends lost 0 bases and 5 bases respectively, with 12 bases between them. The CDR3 is made up of 15 amino acids. Germline loops: CDR1 SGHDT, CDR2 YYEEEE. DNA for the CDR3: TGTGCCAGCAGCTTGGCCGGGCAGGAGGATCAGCCCCAGCATTTT. This encodes CASSLAGQEDQPQHF.

The chain couples TRBV9 to TRBJ2-1; D not resolved. The germline V gene has CDR1 SGDLS and CDR2 YYNGEE. Trimming took off 4 bases at V and 4 bases at J, with 15 bases between the two ends. The CDR3 spans 15 residues. The CDR3: CASSPPTGQYNEQFF. As DNA, the CDR3 is TGTGCCAGCAGCCCCCCAACCGGCCAGTACAATGAGCAGTTCTTC.

A few counts support this clonotype. The chain combines TRBV2 with TRBJ2-2; D uncertain. The V end lost 4 bases, the J end lost 2 bases, and 11 bases lay between the germline ends. CDR3 length equals 15 residues. Germline assignment: CDR1 SNHLY and CDR2 FYNNEI. CDR3 in amino acids: CASSGILANTGELFF. The DNA of the CDR3 is TGTGCCAGCAGTGGAATTCTGGCCAACACCGGGGAGCTGTTTTTT.

The table lists this clonotype with a few counts. The genes are TRBV18 and TRBJ2-7; the D gene is possibly TRBD2 (6 bases). The CDR3 sequence is 15 residues long. The germline V and J ends were trimmed by 3 bases and 2 bases, with 14 bases remaining between them. CDR1 is KGHSH, CDR2 LQKENI, per germline. CDR3 in DNA: TGTGCCAGCTCACCTGGTGAGACTAGTACCTACGAGCAGTACTTC. This sequence encodes CASSPGETSTYEQYF.

In this sample, this clonotype turned up a few times. A single base separates this from a much larger clone, so it may be a read error. V is TRBV12-3 or TRBV12-4 and J is TRBJ1-5, with a weak D call TRBD1 (5 bases). This CDR3 contains 14 residues. V was pared by 9 bases and J by 7 bases, with 19 bases between. CDR3 sequence: CASSRGVSHQPQHF. CDR3 in DNA: TGTGCCAGTTCCCGAGGGGTCAGTCACCAGCCCCAGCATTTT.

This clonotype was detected only a few times. V usage is TRBV9 and J usage is TRBJ2-3, with D possibly matching TRBD2 (7 bases). The V and J ends lost 4 bases and 4 bases respectively, with 16 bases between them. The germline CDR1 and CDR2 sequences are SGDLS and YYNGEE. This CDR3 has 15 residues. The DNA of the CDR3 is TGTGCCAGCAGCCAGGGAGGGGGGGCCCCAGATACGCAGTATTTT. It is translated as CASSQGGGAPDTQYF. Variable domain in full (rest from reference TRBV9 and TRBJ2-3): DSGVTQTPKHLITATGQRVTLRCSPRSGDLSVYWYQQSLDQGLQFLIQYYNGEERAKGNILERFSAQQFPDLHSELNLSSLELGDSALYFCASSQGGGAPDTQYFGPGTRLTVL.

There are a few counts of this clonotype. CDR3 amino acids: CASRQVNSPLHF. CDR3 DNA: TGTGCCAGCAGACAGGTTAATTCACCCCTCCACTTT. The rearrangement joins TRBV2 to TRBJ1-6, with D maybe TRBD1 (5 bases). Germline CDR1 and CDR2: SNHLY and FYNNEI. The CDR3 covers 12 residues. V gave up 6 bases and J gave up 6 bases, with 6 bases separating them.

This clonotype came up many times. The chain joins TRBV28 to TRBJ1-1; 8 nucleotides align to TRBD1. J gave up 0 bases and V 6 bases, and 6 bases lay outside the gene matches. Per the germline V gene, CDR1 is MDHEN and CDR2 is SYDVKM. There are 15 residues in the CDR3. The CDR3 region is CASRQGGRMNTEAFF. In DNA form, the CDR3 reads TGTGCCAGCAGACAGGGGGGACGGATGAACACTGAAGCTTTCTTT.

With respect to this clonotype: Likely a read error: the CDR3 ends without its conserved phenylalanine or tryptophan. The CDR3 sequence: CASSQDRYEQYS. The CDR3, as DNA: TGTGCCAGCAGCCAAGATCGATACGAGCAGTACTCC. This chain links TRBV3-1 with TRBJ2-7, with no clear D. V was clipped by 0 bases and J by 4 bases, with 4 bases between them. The germline gives CDR1 LGHDT, CDR2 YNNKEL (reference sequence). CDR3 size: 12 residues.

This clonotype was seen once. This chain joins TRBV4-1 and TRBJ2-3; 14 nucleotides line up with TRBD2. Germline CDR1 is MGHRA and CDR2 is YSYEKL. J was trimmed by 3 bases and V by 4 bases; bases with no gene match: 6. The CDR3 is made up of 17 amino acids. DNA for the CDR3: TGCGCCAGCAGCCCTAGGACTAGCGGGGGGTTGACAGATACGCAGTATTTT. As protein: CASSPRTSGGLTDTQYF.

This clonotype showed up many times. The V call is TRBV5-1, the J call TRBJ1-1; 7 nucleotides line up with TRBD1. With V trimmed by 4 bases and J by 3 bases, 3 bases remained unmatched. The CDR3 loop spans 13 amino acids. Germline V gene sequence: CDR1 SGHRS, CDR2 YFSETQ. CDR3 protein: CASSPDRDTEAFF. CDR3 bases: TGCGCCAGCAGCCCTGACAGGGACACTGAAGCTTTCTTT.

This clonotype was counted ten times or more. The chain is built from TRBV13 and TRBJ1-2; D might be TRBD1 (5 bases). Germline lookup yields CDR1 PRHDT and CDR2 FYEKMQ (reference sequence). The CDR3 has 12 amino acids. The germline V and J ends were trimmed by 5 bases and 9 bases, with 13 bases remaining between them. The CDR3 spells CASSPGRQSYTF. CDR3 nucleotide sequence: TGTGCCAGCAGCCCCGGAAGACAGAGCTACACCTTC. Complete variable domain (other parts from reference TRBV13 and TRBJ1-2): AAGVIQSPRHLIKEKRETATLKCYPIPRHDTVYWYQQGPGQDPQFLISFYEKMQSDKGSIPDRFSAQQFSDYHSELNMSSLELGDSALYFCASSPGRQSYTFGSGTRLTVV.

This chain connects TRBV7-6 to TRBJ2-7, with D uncertain. The germline V gene has CDR1 SGHVS and CDR2 FNYEAQ. The V end lost 1 base, the J end lost 6 bases, and 19 bases lay between the germline ends. The CDR3 has 16 residues. The DNA of the CDR3 is TGTGCCAGCAGCTTAGGGGGTACAGCCCTTTCGGGCGAGCAGTACTTC. This sequence encodes CASSLGGTALSGEQYF.

The chain links TRBV29-1 to TRBJ2-1; 15 positions match TRBD2. The CDR3 has 19 amino acids. Trimming removed 0 bases from V and 9 bases from J; junction bases left unmatched: 15. Germline CDR1 SQVTM, CDR2 ANQGSEA. CDR3 protein: CSVEDYSAGTSGGRGEQFF. The CDR3, as DNA: TGCAGCGTTGAAGACTACTCCGCCGGGACTAGCGGGGGGCGGGGTGAGCAGTTCTTC.

This clonotype was seen many times. The chain carries TRBV20-1 and TRBJ2-5; 14 nucleotides match TRBD2. Germline assignment: CDR1 DFQATT and CDR2 SNEGSKA (reference sequence). Trimming removed 3 bases from V and 4 bases from J; junction bases left unmatched: 7. This CDR3 region has 16 residues. Here the CDR3 DNA reads TGCAGTGCTAGGACTAGCGGGGGGGAGGGGGGAGAGACCCAGTACTTC. Translating gives CSARTSGGEGGETQYF.

This clonotype showed up just a few times. This sequence joins TRBV4-1 and TRBJ2-7; 8 positions agree with TRBD2. V gave up 4 bases and J gave up 2 bases; unmatched junction bases: 10. Germline-derived CDR1 and CDR2 are MGHRA and YSYEKL. CDR3 length: 16 residues. The CDR3 protein is CASSLAFGGGTYEQYF. For the CDR3, the DNA is TGCGCCAGCAGCCTAGCCTTTGGCGGGGGGACCTACGAGCAGTACTTC.

This clonotype turned up a few times. J is TRBJ2-1 and V is TRBV29-1; D is possibly TRBD1 (7 bases). The CDR3 extends over 13 amino acids. Per germline, CDR1 SQVTM and CDR2 ANQGSEA. V was shortened by 3 bases and J by 8 bases, with 14 bases between the two germline ends. For the CDR3, the DNA is TGCAGCGTTGACAGGGGGGCCCCCGATGAGCAGTTCTTC. Protein sequence: CSVDRGAPDEQFF.

A few counts support this clonotype. V is TRBV20-1 and J is TRBJ2-2; 9 bases fit TRBD2. Germline lookup yields CDR1 DFQATT and CDR2 SNEGSKA (reference sequence). The CDR3 contains 14 residues. V was pared by 0 bases and J by 7 bases, with 3 bases of the junction left unmatched. The CDR3 coding sequence is TGCAGTGCTAGAGACAGGCGGGGGGGCGGGGAGCTGTTTTTT. Translation: CSARDRRGGGELFF.

This clonotype appeared once. The V gene is TRBV20-1, the J gene TRBJ2-5, with 10 bases lining up with TRBD2. Germline V CDR1 and CDR2: DFQATT, SNEGSKA (reference sequence). CDR3 length equals 15 residues. With V trimmed by 4 bases and J by 2 bases, 7 bases remained unmatched. CDR3 nucleotides: TGCAGTGCTACCGGCCTAGCGGGGGAACAAGAGACCCAGTACTTC. Translation: CSATGLAGEQETQYF.

The rearrangement uses TRBV5-8 and TRBJ1-6; 7 nucleotides align to TRBD1. In germline, CDR1 is SGHTS, CDR2 YDEGEE. The CDR3 has 16 residues. J was trimmed by 12 bases and V by 4 bases; bases with no gene match: 16. The CDR3 here is CASSQWAAGGKLPLHF. DNA of the CDR3: TGTGCCAGCAGCCAATGGGCGGCAGGGGGGAAATTACCCCTCCACTTT. The whole variable domain, filled in from reference TRBV5-8 and TRBJ1-6, reads EAGVTQSPTHLIKTRGQQATLRCSPISGHTSVYWYQQALGLGLQFLLWYDEGEERNRGNFPPRFSGRQFPNYSSELNVNALELEDSALYLCASSQWAAGGKLPLHFGNGTRLTVT.

This clonotype was seen only a few times. The J gene is TRBJ1-6, the V gene TRBV5-4; D perhaps matches TRBD1 (6 bases). V gave up 3 bases and J gave up 0 bases, with 10 bases separating them. The germline CDR1 and CDR2 sequences are SGHNT and YYREEE (reference sequence). The CDR3 is 16 residues long. The CDR3 sequence is CASSSGQHSYNSPLHF. The CDR3 DNA reads TGTGCCAGCAGCTCCGGACAGCACTCCTATAATTCACCCCTCCACTTT.

The sample holds many counts of this clonotype. This chain joins TRBV18 and TRBJ2-1; 9 bases are shared with TRBD2. With V trimmed by 2 bases and J by 4 bases, 3 bases remained unmatched. This CDR3 comprises 15 residues. CDR1 KGHSH and CDR2 LQKENI come from the germline V gene. CDR3: CASSPGSGGYNEQFF. The CDR3 coding sequence is TGTGCCAGCTCACCAGGAAGCGGGGGGTACAATGAGCAGTTCTTC.

This chain uses TRBV20-1 with TRBJ2-1, with a possible D match to TRBD2 (6 bases). The length of the CDR3 is 11 residues. The germline CDR1 and CDR2 sequences are DFQATT and SNEGSKA (reference sequence). CDR3 nucleotide sequence: TGCAGCGTCCTCCTAGCGTATGAGCAGTTCTTC. Encoded protein: CSVLLAYEQFF.